The entry below describes one T cell receptor (beta chain). Original data processing: Reference gene primer amplification yielded estimated nucleated cell counts. Some clones are missing from TCRdb's copy, which holds only in-frame ones; the method was immunoSEQ multiplex PCR. That table gives V, J and clone size, and the DNA gave D and trimming. The table lists 250,000 to 350,000 clones, approximately 84% of them singletons, with about 1.6% in the top ten. Followed longitudinally, the Seattle patients had been enrolled during active infection. These data come from a study of blood T cell repertoires in COVID-19. Study context: Some COVID-19 samples were acute and others convalescent; all came from the United States, Italy and Spain. Nucleic acid was either cDNA or gDNA, and it came from T cells, B-cell-depleted T cells, or PBMCs.

The CDR3 contains 17 residues. Deletions cut 7 bases from V and 4 bases from J, with 21 bases between. Germline loops: CDR1 SGDLS, CDR2 YYNGEE. The gene calls are TRBV9 and TRBJ2-6, with D maybe TRBD1 (5 bases). The sequenced material came from peripheral blood. The origin of this receptor is a human donor with COVID-19, enrolled during active disease. The donor label of this sample is uncertain. CDR3 sequence: CASQTRASSIGANVLTF. The CDR3 bases are TGTGCCAGCCAAACCAGGGCATCCTCTATAGGGGCCAACGTCCTGACTTTC.